A selection of T cell receptor beta chains follows, all from one sample in a study of PD-L1 blockade in urothelial cancer. The method was immunoSEQ multiplex PCR; TCRdb's version includes in-frame clones alone and lacks a portion of them. Among more than 90,000 clones listed, roughly 80% were seen once. Sample: PBMCs, taken around atezolizumab (anti-PD-L1) treatment. The receptors come from a man aged 65-85 years with urothelial cancer. Both conserved end residues are part of each CDR3. A D gene is named only where the DNA matches it firmly. Size is stated for part of the rows, as once, few or many counts, or as a class when the clone is expanded.

size: NA; D: NA; V: TRBV10-1; J: TRBJ1-6; CDR3: CASSENTNSPLHF; DNA: TGCGCCAGCAGTGAAAACACCAATTCACCCCTCCACTTT
size: NA; D: TRBD1; V: TRBV19; J: TRBJ1-5; CDR3: CASRQGAWSNQPQHF; DNA: TGTGCCAGTAGACAGGGGGCGTGGAGCAATCAGCCCCAGCATTTT
size: NA; D: TRBD1; V: TRBV7-9; J: TRBJ2-2; CDR3: CASSPGQGETGELFF; DNA: TGTGCCAGCAGCCCGGGACAGGGAGAGACCGGGGAGCTGTTTTTT
size: NA; D: TRBD1; V: TRBV27; J: TRBJ2-7; CDR3: CASSSLDRGEQYF; DNA: TGTGCCAGCAGTTCCCTGGACAGGGGCGAGCAGTACTTC
size: NA; D: NA; V: TRBV4-1; J: TRBJ1-2; CDR3: CASSQSVVDSLYYGYTF; DNA: TGCGCCAGCAGCCAAAGTGTGGTCGACAGTCTTTACTATGGCTACACCTTC
size: NA; D: TRBD2; V: TRBV7-9; J: TRBJ2-1; CDR3: CASSLPSSGGNEQFF; DNA: TGTGCCAGCAGCTTACCTTCTAGCGGGGGGAATGAGCAGTTCTTC
size: NA; D: NA; V: TRBV15; J: TRBJ1-2; CDR3: CATSRDSSGPWGYTF; DNA: TGTGCCACCAGCAGAGATTCGTCTGGCCCCTGGGGCTACACCTTC
size: NA; D: TRBD2; V: TRBV10-3; J: TRBJ2-7; CDR3: CAISESGAGKNEQYF; DNA: TGTGCCATCAGTGAGTCGGGAGCGGGGAAAAACGAGCAGTACTTC
size: NA; D: NA; V: TRBV7-3; J: TRBJ1-2; CDR3: CASSSSVKGLGYTF; DNA: TGTGCCAGCAGCTCCTCTGTCAAGGGACTTGGCTACACCTTC
size: NA; D: NA; V: TRBV9; J: TRBJ2-5; CDR3: CASSAPGSGFLGGTQYF; DNA: TGTGCCAGCAGCGCACCTGGGTCGGGATTCCTTGGAGGGACCCAGTACTTC
size: NA; D: TRBD1; V: TRBV5-1; J: TRBJ2-5; CDR3: CASSAGTAQETQYF; DNA: TGCGCCAGCAGCGCCGGGACAGCGCAAGAGACCCAGTACTTC
size: NA; D: TRBD2; V: TRBV19; J: TRBJ2-1; CDR3: CASSSGGNEQFF; DNA: TGTGCCAGTAGTAGCGGGGGGAATGAGCAGTTCTTC
size: NA; D: NA; V: TRBV7-9; J: TRBJ1-2; CDR3: CASSLVGPGYTF; DNA: TGTGCCAGCAGCTTAGTGGGCCCAGGCTACACCTTC
size: NA; D: TRBD2; V: TRBV18; J: TRBJ2-3; CDR3: CASSRLAGGPPDTQYF; DNA: TGTGCCAGCTCACGGCTGGCGGGAGGGCCACCAGATACGCAGTATTTT
size: NA; D: NA; V: TRBV2; J: TRBJ1-5; CDR3: CASRTEGGVNQPQHF; DNA: TGTGCCAGCAGGACCGAAGGGGGTGTCAATCAGCCCCAGCATTTT
size: NA; D: NA; V: TRBV5-1; J: TRBJ2-7; CDR3: CASSLQPTATYEQYF; DNA: TGCGCCAGCAGCCTACAGCCGACGGCAACCTACGAGCAGTACTTC
size: NA; D: NA; V: TRBV7-2; J: TRBJ2-2; CDR3: CASSPPAGANTGELFF; DNA: TGTGCCAGCTCCCCGCCGGCAGGGGCGAACACCGGGGAGCTGTTTTTT
size: NA; D: NA; V: TRBV19; J: TRBJ1-1; CDR3: CASSIQGRSNTEAFF; DNA: TGTGCCAGTAGTATCCAAGGTAGGAGTAACACTGAAGCTTTCTTT
size: NA; D: TRBD1; V: TRBV4-1; J: TRBJ2-7; CDR3: CASSRSALTGGQYEQYF; DNA: TGCGCCAGCAGCCGATCGGCTCTGACAGGGGGTCAATACGAGCAGTACTTC
size: once; D: NA; V: TRBV25-1; J: TRBJ1-2; CDR3: CASSDPQGFGYTF; DNA: TGTGCCAGCAGTGATCCCCAGGGATTTGGCTACACCTTC
size: NA; D: NA; V: TRBV6-5; J: TRBJ1-4; CDR3: CASSSGQGEKLFF; DNA: TGTGCCAGCAGTTCCGGGCAGGGGGAAAAACTGTTTTTT
size: NA; D: NA; V: TRBV15; J: TRBJ2-1; CDR3: CATSRARPGGSYNEQFF; DNA: TGTGCCACCAGCAGAGCCAGACCCGGGGGCTCCTACAATGAGCAGTTCTTC
size: NA; D: TRBD2; V: TRBV4-3; J: TRBJ2-1; CDR3: CASSQAGTSRYNEQFF; DNA: TGCGCCAGCAGCCAAGCCGGGACTAGCCGCTACAATGAGCAGTTCTTC
size: NA; D: NA; V: TRBV13; J: TRBJ2-3; CDR3: CASGSEGTDTQYF; DNA: TGTGCCAGCGGTAGCGAGGGCACAGATACGCAGTATTTT
size: NA; D: TRBD1; V: TRBV23-1; J: TRBJ1-2; CDR3: CATNLPTGIFCGYTF; DNA: TGCGCCACGAACTTGCCGACAGGGATTTTCTGTGGCTACACCTTC
size: NA; D: TRBD1; V: TRBV12-5; J: TRBJ2-1; CDR3: CASGLAGTEWGEQFF; DNA: TGTGCTAGTGGTTTGGCCGGGACAGAATGGGGTGAGCAGTTCTTC
size: NA; D: NA; V: TRBV7-2; J: TRBJ2-7; CDR3: CASSLVEGGPRYF; DNA: TGTGCCAGCAGCCTCGTCGAGGGCGGCCCGCGGTACTTC
size: NA; D: NA; V: TRBV2; J: TRBJ1-2; CDR3: CASSGEAVSYPGGYTF; DNA: TGTGCCAGCAGTGGGGAGGCAGTATCCTACCCGGGTGGCTACACCTTC
size: NA; D: NA; V: TRBV2; J: TRBJ2-7; CDR3: CASLGPGREQYF; DNA: TGTGCCAGTCTGGGCCCTGGTCGGGAGCAGTACTTC
size: NA; D: NA; V: TRBV7-2; J: TRBJ2-7; CDR3: CASSLLGGDLYEQYF; DNA: TGTGCCAGCAGCTTATTAGGGGGGGACCTCTACGAGCAGTACTTC
size: NA; D: NA; V: TRBV5-4; J: TRBJ2-7; CDR3: CASSTSSTGSYEQYF; DNA: TGTGCCAGCAGCACCTCATCGACGGGGTCCTACGAGCAGTACTTC
size: once; D: NA; V: TRBV7-3; J: TRBJ2-1; CDR3: CASSSLRSNEQFF; DNA: TGTGCCAGCAGCTCCCTCAGGTCCAATGAGCAGTTCTTC
size: NA; D: NA; V: TRBV5-1; J: TRBJ2-5; CDR3: CASSLFPSPGETQYF; DNA: TGCGCCAGCAGCTTGTTTCCCTCCCCGGGAGAGACCCAGTACTTC
size: few; D: NA; V: TRBV19; J: TRBJ1-5; CDR3: CASSIGWQAYNQPQHF; DNA: TGTGCCAGTAGTATAGGATGGCAGGCTTACAATCAGCCCCAGCATTTT
size: once; D: TRBD2; V: TRBV7-8; J: TRBJ2-5; CDR3: CASSPPGRGWVEETQYF; DNA: TGTGCCAGCAGCCCCCCTGGGCGGGGGTGGGTGGAAGAGACCCAGTACTTC
size: NA; D: TRBD1; V: TRBV27; J: TRBJ1-2; CDR3: CASSLGSGQGPYGYTF; DNA: TGTGCCAGCAGTTTAGGGTCGGGACAGGGGCCCTATGGCTACACCTTC
size: NA; D: NA; V: TRBV19; J: TRBJ2-2; CDR3: CASSIGRGQIDTGELFF; DNA: TGTGCCAGTAGTATAGGGAGGGGACAGATTGACACCGGGGAGCTGTTTTTT
size: NA; D: NA; V: TRBV9; J: TRBJ2-3; CDR3: CASGEGTDTQYF; DNA: TGTGCCAGTGGGGAGGGCACAGATACGCAGTATTTT
size: NA; D: TRBD2; V: TRBV7-9; J: TRBJ2-2; CDR3: CASSGTSTGELFF; DNA: TGTGCCAGCAGCGGGACTAGCACCGGGGAGCTGTTTTTT
size: NA; D: NA; V: TRBV4-1; J: TRBJ1-2; CDR3: CASSQALRRESYGYTF; DNA: TGCGCCAGCAGCCAAGCGCTGCGGAGGGAGAGCTATGGCTACACCTTC
size: NA; D: TRBD1; V: TRBV18; J: TRBJ1-4; CDR3: CASSPGTGVNEKLFF; DNA: TGTGCCAGCTCACCCGGGACAGGGGTTAATGAAAAACTGTTTTTT
size: few; D: TRBD1; V: TRBV7-9; J: TRBJ2-3; CDR3: CASSGGQGRNTDTQYF; DNA: TGTGCCAGCAGCGGCGGACAGGGGAGGAACACAGATACGCAGTATTTT
size: NA; D: NA; V: TRBV18; J: TRBJ2-2; CDR3: CASSPPLTLGKTGELFF; DNA: TGTGCCAGCTCACCTCCCCTTACCTTGGGCAAAACCGGGGAGCTGTTTTTT
size: NA; D: NA; V: TRBV19; J: TRBJ1-5; CDR3: CASTPQAGDQPQHF; DNA: TGTGCCAGTACCCCCCAGGCAGGGGATCAGCCCCAGCATTTT
size: NA; D: NA; V: TRBV10-3; J: TRBJ1-2; CDR3: CAISEALGYTF; DNA: TGTGCCATCAGTGAAGCCCTCGGCTACACCTTC